One sample yielded the 20 T cell receptor beta chains listed below, sequenced in a study of T cells in Graves' hyperthyroidism and ophthalmopathy. Using RNA transcripts as the source, TCR beta CDR3 regions were amplified. First-round RT-PCR targeting the TCR CDR3 was performed with the HTBI primer set. TCRdb reprocessed the multiplex PCR reads with MiXCR, giving one entry per CDR3 protein. The sample carries about 270,000 distinct CDR3 sequences, nearly 15% recorded once. Sample: blood. These receptors came from a woman aged 45 to 65 with Graves' hyperthyroidism that later progressed to Graves' ophthalmopathy.

The V gene is TRBV29-1, the J gene TRBJ1-2; D is unclear. The CDR3 is 10 amino acids. From germline, CDR1 is SQVTM and CDR2 ANQGSEA. V lost 7 bases and J lost 8, with 11 bases in between. CDR3 region: CSALGQGYTF. The CDR3 bases are TGCAGCGCCTTGGGTCAGGGCTACACCTTC.

This clonotype was seen a handful of times. V gene TRBV16 combines with J gene TRBJ1-1; weak D call: TRBD1 (5 bases). The CDR3 extends over 16 amino acids. V gave up 4 bases and J gave up 1 base, with 16 bases separating them. CDR1 is KGHSY, CDR2 FQNENV, per germline. Here the CDR3 DNA reads TGTGCCAGCAGCCCTCTAGGGGCTCAAGCGAACACTGAAGCTTTCTTT. This gives the protein CASSPLGAQANTEAFF.

This clonotype came up many times. This sequence joins TRBV29-1 and TRBJ2-5, with 10 positions matching TRBD2. The CDR3 contains 14 residues. From germline, CDR1 is SQVTM and CDR2 ANQGSEA. With V trimmed by 4 bases and J by 3 bases, 5 bases remained unmatched. The CDR3 protein is CSVGGLAMEETQYF. CDR3 DNA sequence: TGCAGCGTTGGGGGACTAGCGATGGAAGAGACCCAGTACTTC.

This clonotype was seen ten or more times. The rearrangement links TRBV11-3 to TRBJ2-7; unclear D gene. The V gene's germline CDR1 is SGHNT and CDR2 YENEEA. The CDR3 has 14 amino acids. V dropped 2 bases and J dropped 0 bases, with 8 bases sitting between them. This chain's CDR3 is CASSLRSTSYEQYF. CDR3 DNA sequence: TGTGCCAGCAGCTTAAGATCCACCTCCTACGAGCAGTACTTC.

This clonotype appeared many times. The chain uses TRBV12-3 or TRBV12-4 and TRBJ2-3, with TRBD1 matching over 8 bases. The V segment lost 2 bases and the J segment 4 bases; nucleotides outside the gene matches: 11. The length of the CDR3 is 17 residues. The CDR3 nucleotides are TGTGCCAGCAGTTTAAGTATTACAGGGGGAAGCCCAGATACGCAGTATTTT. This codes for CASSLSITGGSPDTQYF.

This clonotype was seen more than once but under ten times. This sequence may be a read error, since a much larger clone differs from it by one base. V usage is TRBV6-1 and J usage is TRBJ2-7; perhaps TRBD2 as D (6 bases). Germline values: CDR1 MNHNS, CDR2 SASEGT. V shed 2 bases and J shed 2 bases, with 16 bases lying between them. The CDR3 has 16 residues. Here the CDR3 DNA reads TGTGCCAGCAGTGAATGGCGGCTAGCGAAAACCTACGAGCAGTACTTC. Encoded protein: CASSEWRLAKTYEQYF.

At least ten counts were recorded for this clonotype. The gene calls are TRBV5-6 and TRBJ2-1; TRBD2 matches 10 bases. CDR1 and CDR2 from the germline V gene are SGHDT and YYEEEE. The CDR3 is made up of 17 amino acids. Germline trimming cut 0 bases from V and 3 bases from J; bases unmatched to any gene: 6. This chain's CDR3 is CASSLDLLAGVYNEQFF. In nucleotides, the CDR3 is TGTGCCAGCAGCTTGGACCTTCTAGCGGGAGTCTACAATGAGCAGTTCTTC.

This clonotype was picked up many times. The chain is built from TRBV5-1 and TRBJ1-1; tentative D call: TRBD1 (5 bases). With 3 bases removed from V and 8 bases from J, the gap between germline ends came to 8 bases. The germline V gene encodes CDR1 SGHRS and CDR2 YFSETQ. The CDR3 is 11 amino acids. CDR3 sequence: CASSYGTEAFF. The CDR3 DNA sequence: TGCGCCAGCAGCTACGGGACCGAAGCTTTCTTT.

Details on this clonotype: A much larger clone is a single base away; this may be a read error. This chain joins TRBV5-1 and TRBJ2-1; 11 nucleotides line up with TRBD2. Looked up from germline, CDR1 is SGHRS and CDR2 is YFSETQ. J gave up 5 bases and V 3 bases, and 10 bases lay outside the gene matches. This CDR3 is 17 amino acids long. For the CDR3, the DNA is TGCGCCAGCAGCTCCTTCCTTCTAGCGGGAGGCAACAATGAGCAGTTCTTC. This gives the protein CASSSFLLAGGNNEQFF.

This clonotype has only one observation. J is TRBJ2-7 and V is TRBV9; 9 bases are shared with TRBD2. The CDR3 sequence is 16 residues long. Losses at the gene ends were 0 bases for V and 5 bases for J; bases not matched to a gene: 9. CDR1 is SGDLS, CDR2 YYNGEE, per germline. The DNA for the CDR3 is TGTGCCAGCAGCGTAGGACTAGCGGAGACCGGCCACGAGCAGTACTTC. It codes for CASSVGLAETGHEQYF.

This clonotype was counted many times. The chain has TRBV9 and TRBJ2-5, with a weak D call TRBD2 (5 bases). The CDR3 is 14 amino acids. Germline V CDR1 and CDR2: SGDLS, YYNGEE. V lost 4 bases to trimming and J lost 4 bases, with 14 bases between them. The CDR3 region is CASSLGGSPETQYF. CDR3 in DNA: TGTGCCAGCAGCCTCGGAGGTTCCCCAGAGACCCAGTACTTC.

V is TRBV29-1 and J is TRBJ1-4; D is perhaps TRBD1 (5 bases). This CDR3 contains 13 residues. Germline V gene data show CDR1 as SQVTM and CDR2 as ANQGSEA. The V end was cut by 6 bases, the J end by 4 bases, with 12 bases between. The CDR3, as DNA: TGCAGCGTCCGGGGCAGGCATAATGAAAAACTGTTTTTT. As protein: CSVRGRHNEKLFF.

Many counts were recorded for this clonotype. This chain joins TRBV6-2 or TRBV6-3 and TRBJ1-6; unclear D gene. V was trimmed by 0 bases and J by 5 bases, leaving 17 bases between them. CDR3 length equals 18 residues. Germline assignment: CDR1 MNHEY and CDR2 SVGEGT. The CDR3 DNA reads TGTGCCAGCAGTTACTCGGGTGTCGGTGTTTGGGATAATTCACCCCTCCACTTT. Translating gives CASSYSGVGVWDNSPLHF.

This clonotype was observed many times. V and J are TRBV7-8 and TRBJ2-7, with 9 bases that match TRBD2. Per the germline V gene, CDR1 is SGHVS and CDR2 is FQNEAQ. Germline trimming cut 5 bases from V and 3 bases from J; bases unmatched to any gene: 11. This CDR3 spans 16 amino acids. The CDR3 nucleotides read TGTGCCAGCAGCAGATTCCGGACTAGCGAGAGCTACGAGCAGTACTTC. This encodes CASSRFRTSESYEQYF. Full variable domain (remainder filled in from reference TRBV7-8 and TRBJ2-7): GAGVSQSPRYKVAKRGQDVALRCDPISGHVSLFWYQQALGQGPEFLTYFQNEAQLDKSGLPSDRFFAERPEGSVSTLKIQRTQQEDSAVYLCASSRFRTSESYEQYFGPGTRLTVT.

This clonotype has ten or more counts. The chain carries TRBV9 and TRBJ2-7; D unclear. The germline V gene has CDR1 SGDLS and CDR2 YYNGEE. This CDR3 contains 14 residues. V lost 0 bases and J lost 5, with 12 bases in between. The CDR3, as DNA: TGTGCCAGCAGCGTAGATCCGAGTACGAACGAGCAGTACTTC. Its translation is CASSVDPSTNEQYF.

The chain employs TRBV28 and TRBJ2-7; TRBD2 aligns across 10 bases. Per the germline V gene, CDR1 is MDHEN and CDR2 is SYDVKM. The CDR3 sequence is 16 residues long. V was clipped by 5 bases and J by 2 bases; unmatched bases: 9. The CDR3 protein is CASSIMSSGGTYEQYF. The CDR3 DNA reads as TGTGCCAGCAGTATTATGTCTAGCGGGGGAACCTACGAGCAGTACTTC.

This clonotype was observed a few times. The chain employs TRBV18 and TRBJ1-5, with no clear D. The germline gives CDR1 KGHSH, CDR2 LQKENI. V lost 0 bases to trimming and J lost 5 bases, with 11 bases between them. The CDR3 consists of 15 residues. Here the CDR3 DNA reads TGTGCCAGCTCACCACCAGGGCAGAGGGATCAGCCCCAGCATTTT. As protein: CASSPPGQRDQPQHF. The full variable domain, rest sourced from reference TRBV18 and TRBJ1-5, is NAGVMQNPRHLVRRRGQEARLRCSPMKGHSHVYWYRQLPEEGLKFMVYLQKENIIDESGMPKERFSAEFPKEGPSILRIQQVVRGDSAAYFCASSPPGQRDQPQHFGDGTRLSIL.

This clonotype was recorded at least ten times. This chain uses TRBV2 with TRBJ2-5; D not certain. The germline V gene encodes CDR1 SNHLY and CDR2 FYNNEI. V lost 1 base and J lost 2, with 14 bases in between. This CDR3 contains 16 residues. Here the CDR3 reads CASSEVQAVIQETQYF. DNA for the CDR3: TGTGCCAGCAGTGAAGTTCAGGCGGTAATACAAGAGACCCAGTACTTC.

This clonotype was seen ten or more times. The rearrangement links TRBV13 to TRBJ2-3, with D tentatively TRBD1 (6 bases). The V and J ends lost 10 bases and 7 bases respectively, with 15 bases between them. This CDR3 comprises 12 residues. Germline lookup yields CDR1 PRHDT and CDR2 FYEKMQ (reference sequence). CDR3 nucleotides: TGTGCCACCGCCCCTGGGGGCCATACGCAGTATTTT. Its translation is CATAPGGHTQYF. Looking up the rest from reference TRBV13 and TRBJ2-3 gives the full variable domain: AAGVIQSPRHLIKEKRETATLKCYPIPRHDTVYWYQQGPGQDPQFLISFYEKMQSDKGSIPDRFSAQQFSDYHSELNMSSLELGDSALYFCATAPGGHTQYFGPGTRLTVL.

This clonotype was seen a single time. Being one base from a much bigger clone, this may be a read error. The CDR3 loop is CASSWGTSGYNEQFF. In DNA, the CDR3 is TGCGCCAGCAGCTGGGGGACTAGCGGGTACAATGAGCAGTTCTTC. The chain employs TRBV5-1 and TRBJ2-1; 12 bases map to TRBD2. CDR3 length: 15 amino acids. V dropped 3 bases and J dropped 4; count of bases not matched to a gene: 2. Germline loops: CDR1 SGHRS, CDR2 YFSETQ.